The sequence of this T cell receptor beta chain was determined in a study of cytomegalovirus exposure and HLA in healthy donors. Study findings and constraints: In vitro checks showed that a few CMV-associated chains really do target CMV antigens.

Details on this clone: Its target is unknown.

V lost 6 bases, J lost 4 bases, and 6 bases stayed unmatched. The CDR3 is 14 amino acids. Germline loops: CDR1 MNHEY, CDR2 SMNVEV (reference sequence). The PCR was carried out with 60 Vbeta primers and 13 Jbeta primers. Profiled with immunoSEQ multiplex PCR; TCRdb holds only in-frame clones, not every one. Here the sample spans around 130,000 clones, about 82% being singletons. The sequencing sample was made of PBMCs. This sequence joins TRBV27 and TRBJ1-5, with 7 positions matching TRBD1. The sequence was obtained from a boy aged 5-17 years in good health and CMV-seronegative. In DNA, the CDR3 is TGTGCCAGCAGCCAGGGGGAAAGGAATCAGCCCCAGCATTTT. This codes for CASSQGERNQPQHF.